A selection of T cell receptor beta chains follows, all from one sample in a study of tissue T cells after allogeneic stem cell transplantation. The repertoire was sequenced with immunoSEQ multiplex PCR; TCRdb's copy has only in-frame clones and lacks some. The repertoire holds 10,000 or so clones, with 50% to 80% as singletons. Sequenced material: tissue from the ileum, taken at autopsy. All receptors derive from a woman between 18 and 50 years old with breast cancer. CDR3s leave out the opening cysteine and the closing phenylalanine or tryptophan.

V gene | CDR3 protein
TRBV30 | AWRDRRYGYT
TRBV28 | ASSLGGAEKLF
TRBV15 | ATSREGRGAGGELF
TRBV5-4 | ASSPNSGSSYNEQF
TRBV30 | AWSRFSGSFEVNTGELF
TRBV2 | ASSEGQGYFQPQH
TRBV5-6 | ASSLVGLLGADTQY
TRBV5-1 | ASNNVSVQSRANVLT
TRBV2 | ASSDTGQGGDVIDAPLH
TRBV2 | ACGASGRAGETQY
TRBV6-2/TRBV6-3 | ASSRNRGGNQPQH
TRBV7-2 | ASSLGGETGANVLT
TRBV9 | ASSVGDGSPLH
TRBV27 | ASRTGTEETQY
TRBV15 | ATSIGNAPEETQY
TRBV5-1 | ASSLVTDSYEQY
TRBV7-2 | ASSSSGDPADTQY
TRBV27 | ASAHLGSSEETQY
TRBV19 | ASSITTGGMKPQH
TRBV29-1 | SVVIADSTQY
TRBV27 | ASSLQGPMGWYT
TRBV7-3 | ASSLVHRHSPLH
TRBV4-1 | ASPQGPDRVESPLH
TRBV12-5 | ASGLAGGPGTSVETQY
TRBV30 | AWSVETGENSPLH
TRBV4-2 | ASSPGLHTGELF
TRBV2 | ARGKKGSYT
TRBV11-2 | ASSLDRGAGVTDTQY
TRBV4-3 | ASSQAPTSQYEQY
TRBV7-2 | ASSLADRSETQY
TRBV5-6 | ASSLDSTTNEQF
TRBV15 | ATSPGRTSGSGDTQY
TRBV5-1 | ASSPDRDDSPLH
TRBV4-2 | ASSDRTSGRATQY
TRBV28 | ASSSDREVQPQH
TRBV28 | ASSLPPWTVPKLF
TRBV6-2/TRBV6-3 | ASSPTGEGSPLH
TRBV10-3 | ATRDRATNEKLF
TRBV11-3 | ASSLDRVSYNEQF
TRBV2 | ATRLAGNNEQF
TRBV18 | ASSSLAGVDTQY
TRBV19 | ASRGQFSNQPQH
TRBV24-1 | ATSPPGLAGVRTGELF
TRBV28 | ASRPGTSTATQY
TRBV4-3 | ASSQGRNSYEQY
TRBV14 | ASSQALYNEQF
TRBV7-8 | ASSLARMETQY
TRBV24-1 | ATGFSGTGHQNQPQH
TRBV28 | ASSPPGTSSTGELF
TRBV11-3 | ASSRSGLSGEQY
TRBV7-7 | ASSQGPSGNTIY
TRBV2 | ASRPSGSGELF
TRBV27 | ASSLRRAPGNQPQH
TRBV29-1 | SAKAENTDTQY
TRBV27 | ASRDRGPYYEQY
TRBV7-9 | ASIPQGGKDTEAF
TRBV7-3 | ASSPGLASTDTQY
TRBV10-3 | AISVGQGFNQPQH
TRBV7-2 | ASSYSRTQETQY